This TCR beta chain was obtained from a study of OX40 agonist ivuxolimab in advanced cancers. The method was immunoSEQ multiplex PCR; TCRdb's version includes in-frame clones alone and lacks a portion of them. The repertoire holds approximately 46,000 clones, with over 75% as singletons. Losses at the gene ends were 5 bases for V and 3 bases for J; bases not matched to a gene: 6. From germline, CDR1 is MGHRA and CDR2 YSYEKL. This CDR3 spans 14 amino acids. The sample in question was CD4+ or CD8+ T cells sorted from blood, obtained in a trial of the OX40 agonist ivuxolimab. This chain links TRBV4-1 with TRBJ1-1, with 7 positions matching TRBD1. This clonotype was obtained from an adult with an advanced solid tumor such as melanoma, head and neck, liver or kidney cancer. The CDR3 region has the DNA TGCGCCAGCAGCGCGATTGACAGGGACACTGAAGCTTTCTTT. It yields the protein CASSAIDRDTEAFF.